A selection of T cell receptor beta chains follows, all from one sample in a study of T cell changes during pregnancy in multiple sclerosis. Clones were read by immunoSEQ multiplex PCR, and TCRdb kept only the in-frame ones, dropping some. The table records 89,000 or so clones, 91% of them present only once. Sequencing was performed on PBMCs, taken in the first trimester of pregnancy. The receptors were gathered from a female donor in good health, serving as a control in a pregnancy study. Some clones in this sample may be carry-over from other donors' samples. Both conserved end residues are part of each CDR3. The order of the fields is D gene, V gene, J gene, clone size, CDR3 protein, CDR3 DNA. D genes are given only for firm matches. Clone size appears in some rows only: once, few, many, or a class for an expanded clone.

>TRBD2|TRBV9|TRBJ2-7|NA
CASSPRTTAGDEQYF
TGTGCCAGCAGCCCCCGGACTACGGCGGGAGACGAGCAGTACTTC
>NA|TRBV5-1|TRBJ2-7|NA
CASSLEGSGPSYEQYF
TGCGCCAGCAGCTTGGAAGGTAGCGGACCCTCCTACGAGCAGTACTTC
>TRBD2|TRBV6-4|TRBJ2-1|many
CASSEKSGGANEQFF
TGTGCCAGCAGTGAAAAGAGCGGGGGGGCCAATGAGCAGTTCTTC
>NA|TRBV2|TRBJ1-6|NA
CASRSPVGGVNSPLHF
TGTGCCAGCAGATCCCCAGTAGGGGGAGTTAATTCACCCCTCCACTTT
>NA|TRBV19|TRBJ2-5|NA
CASSPGEGETQYF
TGTGCCAGTAGTCCGGGAGAAGGGGAGACCCAGTACTTC
>TRBD1|TRBV11-1|TRBJ2-6|NA
CASSHGQAGANVLTF
TGTGCCAGCAGCCACGGACAGGCGGGGGCCAACGTCCTGACTTTC
>NA|TRBV5-1|TRBJ2-7|NA
CASSDYYEQYF
TGCGCCAGCAGCGACTACTACGAGCAGTACTTC
>NA|TRBV21-1|TRBJ2-2|NA
CASSKKGAGGTGEGGELFF
TGTGCCAGCAGCAAAAAAGGGGCCGGGGGGACAGGTGAGGGCGGGGAGCTGTTTTTT
>NA|TRBV11-2|TRBJ2-5|NA
CASSLLGAGPQETQYF
TGTGCCAGCAGTCTTTTGGGGGCGGGCCCCCAAGAGACCCAGTACTTC
>NA|TRBV7-2|TRBJ2-3|NA
CASSLVAGFSTDTQYF
TGTGCCAGCAGCTTAGTTGCGGGGTTTAGCACAGATACGCAGTATTTT
>NA|TRBV5-6|TRBJ1-3|NA
CASSLRQGTGNTIYF
TGTGCCAGCAGCTTGAGGCAGGGAACGGGAAACACCATATATTTT
>TRBD2|TRBV15|TRBJ2-7|NA
CATSRGGGNADEQYF
TGTGCCACCAGCAGAGGGGGGGGTAATGCGGACGAGCAGTACTTC
>TRBD2|TRBV15|TRBJ2-7|NA
CATSRARGGALDEQYF
TGTGCCACCAGCAGAGCCCGGGGGGGGGCGCTGGACGAGCAGTACTTC
>TRBD1|TRBV7-9|TRBJ1-1|NA
CASSPRQGLNYEAFF
TGTGCCAGCAGTCCCAGACAGGGATTGAACTACGAAGCTTTCTTT
>NA|TRBV7-2|TRBJ2-5|NA
CASSLARTVETQYF
TGTGCCAGCAGCTTAGCGAGGACAGTAGAGACCCAGTACTTC
>NA|TRBV28|TRBJ1-5|NA
CASSLGVRAGQPQHF
TGTGCCAGCAGTTTAGGGGTCAGGGCAGGTCAGCCCCAGCATTTT
>TRBD1|TRBV9|TRBJ2-2|NA
CASSDRQGWTGELFF
TGTGCCAGCAGCGACCGACAGGGGTGGACCGGGGAGCTGTTTTTT
>NA|TRBV7-9|TRBJ1-2|NA
CASSYWTVRDGYTF
TGTGCCAGCAGCTACTGGACTGTGAGGGATGGCTACACCTTC
>TRBD1|TRBV2|TRBJ1-1|NA
CASRGTTDRDYEDTFF
TGTGCCAGCAGGGGAACCACGGACAGGGACTACGAAGATACTTTCTTT
>NA|TRBV5-1|TRBJ2-7|NA
CASSSGISYEQYF
TGCGCCAGCAGCTCAGGTATCAGCTACGAGCAGTACTTC
>TRBD1|TRBV7-2|TRBJ1-2|NA
CASSLTGLNYGYTF
TGTGCCAGCAGCTTGACAGGGTTGAACTATGGCTACACCTTC
>NA|TRBV6-1|TRBJ2-7|once
CASSEGTGEQYF
TGTGCCAGCAGTGAAGGTACGGGGGAGCAGTACTTC
>NA|TRBV19|TRBJ2-1|NA
CASSVTMGNNEQFF
TGTGCCAGTAGTGTGACTATGGGAAACAATGAGCAGTTCTTC
>TRBD1|TRBV7-2|TRBJ1-4|NA
CASSRGQGATNEKLFF
TGTGCCAGCAGCCGGGGACAGGGGGCCACTAATGAAAAACTGTTTTTT
>TRBD1|TRBV14|TRBJ1-4|NA
CASSRDRGEKLFF
TGTGCCAGCAGCCGGGACAGGGGTGAAAAACTGTTTTTT
>TRBD1|TRBV28|TRBJ2-7|NA
CASSFLGTERGEQYF
TGTGCCAGCAGTTTCCTAGGGACAGAGAGGGGCGAGCAGTACTTC
>TRBD1|TRBV9|TRBJ2-3|NA
CASSVVFGGQGPDTQYF
TGTGCCAGCAGCGTAGTTTTTGGGGGACAGGGCCCAGATACGCAGTATTTT
>TRBD2|TRBV7-2|TRBJ2-1|NA
CASSLSGLASEQFF
TGTGCCAGCAGCTTATCAGGACTAGCATCCGAGCAGTTCTTC
>NA|TRBV6-4|TRBJ2-1|NA
CASSHTEGDEQFF
TGTGCCAGCAGTCACACAGAAGGGGATGAGCAGTTCTTC
>NA|TRBV28|TRBJ2-5|NA
CASSDTGTKETQYF
TGTGCCAGCAGCGATACGGGAACCAAAGAGACCCAGTACTTC
>TRBD2|TRBV7-2|TRBJ2-3|NA
CASSFRTGTSGRARDTQYF
TGTGCCAGCAGCTTCAGAACTGGGACTAGCGGGAGGGCCCGAGATACGCAGTATTTT
>NA|TRBV7-9|TRBJ2-1|NA
CASSLLGTPQFF
TGTGCCAGCAGCTTACTTGGGACTCCGCAGTTCTTC
>NA|TRBV4-3|TRBJ2-7|NA
CASSQDGSRYYEQYF
TGCGCCAGCAGCCAAGATGGGTCGCGGTACTACGAGCAGTACTTC
>NA|TRBV7-2|TRBJ2-7|NA
CASSSTGGNYEQYF
TGTGCCAGCAGCTCCACAGGCGGGAATTACGAGCAGTACTTC
>NA|TRBV7-9|TRBJ1-5|NA
CASSRGQGTIDQPQHF
TGTGCCAGCAGCAGAGGTCAGGGGACAATCGATCAGCCCCAGCATTTT
>TRBD1|TRBV28|TRBJ2-7|NA
CASSYRTGAPYEQYF
TGTGCCAGCAGTTATAGGACAGGGGCCCCCTACGAGCAGTACTTC
>NA|TRBV28|TRBJ1-4|NA
CAIKETGPNEKLFF
TGTGCCATCAAAGAGACAGGACCAAATGAAAAACTGTTTTTT
>NA|TRBV6-9|TRBJ1-5|NA
CASSYGGFSNQPQHF
TGTGCCAGCAGTTATGGGGGGTTTAGCAATCAGCCCCAGCATTTT
>TRBD1|TRBV29-1|TRBJ1-2|NA
CSVPGQGSGYTF
TGCAGCGTTCCGGGACAGGGGAGTGGCTACACCTTC
>NA|TRBV7-9|TRBJ2-3|NA
CASHGVTDTQYF
TGTGCCAGCCACGGAGTGACAGATACGCAGTATTTT
>TRBD2|TRBV19|TRBJ2-5|NA
CASRGGRQETQYF
TGTGCCAGTAGGGGGGGGAGGCAAGAGACCCAGTACTTC
>TRBD2|TRBV2|TRBJ2-5|NA
CASSESGLAVETQYF
TGTGCCAGCAGTGAATCGGGACTAGCAGTAGAGACCCAGTACTTC
>TRBD1|TRBV27|TRBJ2-7|NA
CASSLFRTGIDEQYF
TGTGCCAGCAGTTTATTTAGGACAGGGATAGACGAGCAGTACTTC
>NA|TRBV18|TRBJ1-2|NA
CASSPEIGYGYTF
TGTGCCAGCTCACCAGAGATCGGCTATGGCTACACCTTC
>TRBD1|TRBV28|TRBJ2-1|NA
CASSNPRDRGITSNEQFF
TGTGCCAGCAGTAACCCCCGGGACAGGGGGATTACTAGCAATGAGCAGTTCTTC
>NA|TRBV2|TRBJ1-1|few
CASSEGGEAFF
TGTGCCAGCAGTGAGGGAGGTGAAGCTTTCTTT
>NA|TRBV9|TRBJ1-4|NA
CASSVDGANEKLFF
TGTGCCAGCAGCGTCGACGGAGCTAATGAAAAACTGTTTTTT
>NA|TRBV5-8|TRBJ1-5|few
CASSLVGRETKHF
TGTGCCAGCAGCTTGGTCGGGCGGGAAACGAAGCATTTT
>NA|TRBV6-5|TRBJ2-7|NA
CASSYSSLTLYEQYF
TGTGCCAGCAGTTACTCGTCGCTAACCCTCTACGAGCAGTACTTC
>TRBD2|TRBV27|TRBJ2-7|NA
CASSLSGTSGSKNEQYF
TGTGCCAGCAGTTTATCGGGGACTAGCGGGAGTAAGAACGAGCAGTACTTC
>NA|TRBV6-5|TRBJ2-6|once
CATQGANVLTF
TGTGCCACCCAAGGGGCCAACGTCCTGACTTTC
>TRBD1|TRBV28|TRBJ1-6|few
CASTRQGQVRSPLHF
TGTGCCAGCACTAGGCAGGGACAGGTTCGATCACCCCTCCACTTT
>TRBD1|TRBV28|TRBJ2-5|NA
CASRAGTGKETQYF
TGTGCCAGCAGAGCCGGGACAGGGAAAGAGACCCAGTACTTC
>NA|TRBV30|TRBJ1-6|NA
CAWEGPAGSPLHF
TGTGCCTGGGAAGGACCTGCGGGATCACCCCTCCACTTT
>NA|TRBV21-1|TRBJ2-2|NA
CASSKTRDRGTGELFF
TGTGCCAGCAGCAAAACCAGGGACAGGGGTACCGGGGAGCTGTTTTTT
>NA|TRBV7-9|TRBJ1-6|NA
CASSLGSDRRSPLHF
TGTGCCAGCAGCTTAGGGTCGGACAGAAGGTCACCCCTCCACTTT
>TRBD1|TRBV7-2|TRBJ2-2|NA
CASSSNLGTGNTGELFF
TGTGCCAGCAGCTCAAATTTGGGGACAGGGAACACCGGGGAGCTGTTTTTT
>NA|TRBV28|TRBJ2-7|NA
CASSSWGSSYEQYF
TGTGCCAGCAGCTCTTGGGGCAGTTCCTACGAGCAGTACTTC
>NA|TRBV6-6|TRBJ1-1|NA
CASSPRGTDTEAFF
TGTGCCAGCAGTCCCAGGGGCACGGACACTGAAGCTTTCTTT